The 25 T cell receptor beta chains reported below all come from one sample, sequenced in a study of blood T cell repertoires in COVID-19. Using immunoSEQ multiplex PCR, the repertoire was profiled, and TCRdb retains in-frame clones only, with some absent. The repertoire holds fewer than 90,000 clones, with just under 90% as singletons. The source material was peripheral blood. All receptors derive from a woman older than 75 with active COVID-19.

The rearrangement uses TRBV27 and TRBJ2-7; 11 nucleotides line up with TRBD2. Germline V gives CDR1 MNHEY, CDR2 SMNVEV (reference sequence). CDR3 length: 16 residues. V lost 3 bases, J lost 3 bases, and 7 bases stayed unmatched. CDR3 in DNA: TGTGCCAGCAGTTTGGGAGAACTAGCGGGAGACTACGAGCAGTACTTC. The encoded protein is CASSLGELAGDYEQYF.

The V call is TRBV6-2 or TRBV6-3, the J call TRBJ2-2, with 11 bases aligning to TRBD2. V lost 4 bases to trimming and J lost 6 bases; unmatched junction nucleotides: 10. The CDR3 runs 17 residues. CDR1 and CDR2 from the germline V gene are MNHEY and SVGEGT. Here the CDR3 DNA reads TGTGCCAGCAGTTTCGACCTACTAGCGGGAGCGGCCGGGGAGCTGTTTTTT. This translates into CASSFDLLAGAAGELFF.

J is TRBJ2-1 and V is TRBV19, with 7 bases matching TRBD2. J lost 0 bases, V lost 7 bases, and 3 bases had no gene match. The CDR3 extends over 14 amino acids. CDR1 and CDR2 (germline): LNHDA, SQIVND (reference sequence). The CDR3 DNA sequence: TGTGCCAGTACCGCTAGCGGCTCCTACAATGAGCAGTTCTTC. Its translation is CASTASGSYNEQFF.

The V and J genes are TRBV11-2 and TRBJ2-1; 8 bases align to TRBD2. The CDR3 consists of 18 residues. The germline V gene has CDR1 SGHAT and CDR2 FQNNGV. Trimming took 5 bases from V and 0 from J; bases not matched to a gene: 12. CDR3 nucleotides: TGTGCCAGCAGCCCCCGGTGGGTAGCGGGAAGCTCCTACAATGAGCAGTTCTTC. It is translated as CASSPRWVAGSSYNEQFF.

The chain is built from TRBV27 and TRBJ2-1; 11 nucleotides match TRBD2. J gave up 0 bases and V 5 bases, and 3 bases lay outside the gene matches. CDR1 is MNHEY, CDR2 SMNVEV, per germline (reference sequence). The CDR3 is 16 residues long. CDR3 in amino acids: CASSGTSGSSYNEQFF. The CDR3 DNA reads as TGTGCCAGCAGTGGGACTAGCGGTAGCTCCTACAATGAGCAGTTCTTC.

J is TRBJ2-3 and V is TRBV28; D is unresolved. With 3 bases removed from V and 2 bases from J, the gap between germline ends came to 3 bases. CDR1 and CDR2 from the germline V gene are MDHEN and SYDVKM. The CDR3 sequence is 12 residues long. The DNA for the CDR3 is TGTGCCAGCAGTTTCCTCACAGATACGCAGTATTTT. It is translated as CASSFLTDTQYF.

This chain joins TRBV7-8 and TRBJ2-1; 7 bases line up with TRBD2. Germline assignment: CDR1 SGHVS and CDR2 FQNEAQ. The CDR3 has 15 residues. V was pared by 5 bases and J by 0 bases, with 4 bases of the junction left unmatched. CDR3 DNA: TGTGCCAGCAGCCCGAGGACTAGCTCCTACAATGAGCAGTTCTTC. Its protein is CASSPRTSSYNEQFF.

The chain couples TRBV27 to TRBJ2-7; unclear D gene. The germline gives CDR1 MNHEY, CDR2 SMNVEV (reference sequence). This CDR3 contains 15 residues. The V and J ends lost 4 bases and 2 bases respectively, with 15 bases between them. This CDR3 is CASSSPRGGPYEQYF. As DNA, the CDR3 is TGTGCCAGCAGTTCCCCCCGAGGTGGCCCCTACGAGCAGTACTTC.

The chain carries TRBV6-2 or TRBV6-3 and TRBJ2-3; D not resolved. The CDR3 totals 14 residues. Trimming cost V 2 bases and J 5 bases, with 11 bases left between them. Germline CDR1 is MNHEY and CDR2 is SVGEGT. The CDR3 DNA reads TGTGCCAGCAGTTACCCCCCGGTTGAAGATACGCAGTATTTT. Translation: CASSYPPVEDTQYF.

The chain employs TRBV27 and TRBJ1-3; D is unclear. Germline CDR1 is MNHEY and CDR2 is SMNVEV (reference sequence). Trimming removed 5 bases at V and 2 bases at J, with 13 bases between. This CDR3 spans 15 amino acids. CDR3 bases: TGTGCCAGCAGTCCGAGGTGGGTGGCTGGAAACACCATATATTTT. Its protein product is CASSPRWVAGNTIYF.

The chain links TRBV6-5 to TRBJ1-1, with TRBD1 matching over 7 bases. The CDR3 loop spans 15 amino acids. Trimming at V came to 2 bases and at J to 3 bases, leaving 6 bases not matched to a gene. Germline V gives CDR1 MNHEY, CDR2 SVGAGI. CDR3 in DNA: TGTGCCAGCAGTTACCGTCAGGGGGAGGACACTGAAGCTTTCTTT. Residues: CASSYRQGEDTEAFF.

The rearrangement joins TRBV18 to TRBJ1-5, with 8 bases matching TRBD1. This CDR3 is 15 amino acids long. Germline V gives CDR1 KGHSH, CDR2 LQKENI. V dropped 3 bases and J dropped 1; count of bases not matched to a gene: 2. CDR3 in DNA: TGTGCCAGCTCACCTACAGGGGGAAGCAATCAGCCCCAGCATTTT. Amino acid sequence: CASSPTGGSNQPQHF.

The chain has TRBV11-2 and TRBJ2-1, with D hard to call. This CDR3 spans 12 amino acids. CDR1 is SGHAT and CDR2 is FQNNGV in the germline V gene. Between the trimmed V and J ends, which lost 4 bases and 9 bases, there was a span of 10 bases. The CDR3 sequence is CASSSLALEQFF. The CDR3 DNA sequence: TGTGCCAGCAGCTCCCTCGCACTTGAGCAGTTCTTC.

The gene calls are TRBV4-2 and TRBJ1-2; D might be TRBD1 (5 bases). Germline V gives CDR1 LGHNA, CDR2 YNFKEQ. The CDR3 loop spans 15 amino acids. V lost 0 bases, J lost 3 bases, and 11 bases lay in between. The CDR3 DNA follows: TGTGCCAGCAGCCAAGATTTAGGGGTTCACTATGGCTACACCTTC. This codes for CASSQDLGVHYGYTF.

V gene TRBV18 combines with J gene TRBJ2-3; TRBD1 matches 9 bases. Per the germline V gene, CDR1 is KGHSH and CDR2 is LQKENI. The CDR3 spans 15 residues. Losses at the gene ends were 3 bases for V and 1 base for J; bases not matched to a gene: 2. In nucleotides, the CDR3 is TGTGCCAGCTCACCCGGGACAGGGCGCACAGATACGCAGTATTTT. As protein: CASSPGTGRTDTQYF.

The J gene is TRBJ2-1, the V gene TRBV9, with 8 nucleotides matching TRBD2. The germline V gene encodes CDR1 SGDLS and CDR2 YYNGEE. The CDR3 is made up of 16 amino acids. V was pared by 0 bases and J by 9 bases, with 11 bases of the junction left unmatched. The CDR3 reads CASSVEDGRAWGEQFF. DNA for the CDR3: TGTGCCAGCAGCGTAGAGGACGGGAGGGCGTGGGGTGAGCAGTTCTTC.

This chain joins TRBV24-1 and TRBJ2-1, with TRBD1 as a possible D gene (6 bases). The CDR3 extends over 15 amino acids. V shed 6 bases and J shed 3 bases, with 14 bases lying between them. Germline CDR1 is KGHDR and CDR2 is SFDVKD. This chain's CDR3 is CATSSTGIYYNEQFF. The CDR3 nucleotides are TGTGCCACCAGTTCTACAGGGATCTACTACAATGAGCAGTTCTTC.

V is TRBV12-5 and J is TRBJ2-7, with 8 bases matching TRBD2. Looked up from germline, CDR1 is LGHNT and CDR2 is FRNRAP. CDR3 length equals 14 residues. V lost 7 bases and J lost 5; bases outside the gene matches: 10. The CDR3 sequence: CASALGLAGDEQYF. The CDR3 region has the DNA TGTGCTAGTGCCTTGGGGCTAGCGGGTGACGAGCAGTACTTC.

The sample holds one count of this clone. The genes are TRBV19 and TRBJ1-1; D gene ambiguous. This CDR3 has 15 residues. CDR1 is LNHDA, CDR2 SQIVND, per germline (reference sequence). V dropped 3 bases and J dropped 2 bases, with 13 bases sitting between them. CDR3 DNA sequence: TGTGCCAGTAGTATTCGCTCCGGGGTTAACACTGAAGCTTTCTTT. Amino acid sequence: CASSIRSGVNTEAFF.

This chain uses TRBV28 with TRBJ1-3; no firm D call. V gave up 10 bases and J gave up 0 bases, with 4 bases separating them. In germline, CDR1 is MDHEN, CDR2 SYDVKM. The CDR3 totals 11 residues. The DNA for the CDR3 is TGTGCCACCCTCTCTGGAAACACCATATATTTT. Its translation is CATLSGNTIYF.

V usage is TRBV18 and J usage is TRBJ1-1, with TRBD1 identical over 8 bases. From germline, CDR1 is KGHSH and CDR2 LQKENI. V gave up 3 bases and J gave up 0 bases; unmatched junction bases: 6. The CDR3 extends over 16 amino acids. The CDR3 is CASSPLTGEMNTEAFF. The CDR3 nucleotides are TGTGCCAGCTCACCTCTGACAGGGGAAATGAACACTGAAGCTTTCTTT.

This rearrangement joins TRBV7-2 to TRBJ2-1; 8 positions agree with TRBD2. This CDR3 region has 14 residues. Germline loops: CDR1 SGHTA, CDR2 FQGNSA. The ends lost 2 bases at V and 8 bases at J; junction bases unmatched: 5. The CDR3: CASSLSGGVDEQFF. CDR3 DNA sequence: TGTGCCAGCAGCTTATCGGGAGGGGTGGATGAGCAGTTCTTC.

The V and J genes are TRBV6-2 or TRBV6-3 and TRBJ1-1; D not resolved. V lost 5 bases and J lost 3, with 7 bases in between. The CDR3 length is 12 residues. CDR1 and CDR2 from the germline V gene are MNHEY and SVGEGT. CDR3 bases: TGTGCCAGCAGTACCACTTACACTGAAGCTTTCTTT. Its translation: CASSTTYTEAFF.

V usage is TRBV5-1 and J usage is TRBJ2-2; 12 bases are shared with TRBD2. The V segment lost 4 bases and the J segment 5 bases; nucleotides outside the gene matches: 15. CDR3 size: 19 residues. CDR1 is SGHRS, CDR2 YFSETQ, per germline. CDR3: CASSSHMGLLAGGTGELFF. The CDR3 DNA reads TGCGCCAGCAGCAGTCACATGGGCTTACTAGCGGGAGGAACCGGGGAGCTGTTTTTT.

The V call is TRBV7-6, the J call TRBJ1-2; 10 bases are shared with TRBD1. Germline trimming cut 1 base from V and 3 bases from J; bases unmatched to any gene: 5. The CDR3 loop spans 16 amino acids. From germline, CDR1 is SGHVS and CDR2 FNYEAQ. This CDR3 is CASSLEGTGADYGYTF. The CDR3 nucleotides read TGTGCCAGCAGCTTAGAAGGGACAGGGGCGGACTATGGCTACACCTTC.